These T cell receptor beta chains were read from a single sample in a study of Ad26.COV2.S vaccination and SARS-CoV-2 variants. Data came from immunoSEQ multiplex PCR; TCRdb stores just in-frame clones and leaves some out. The table lists around 450,000 clones, approximately 88% of them singletons, with roughly 4% in the top ten. This sample comprised peripheral blood, obtained in a trial of Ad26.COV2.S vaccine versus placebo. The receptors stem from a person aged 18 to 65 who received the Ad26.COV2.S COVID-19 vaccine or a placebo. The CDR3 runs from the conserved cysteine through the conserved F or W. The order of the fields is V gene, CDR3 protein.

v_gene: TRBV4-3
CDR3aa: CASSQDRLTEQFF

v_gene: TRBV28
CDR3aa: CASSFWDPDYGYTF

v_gene: TRBV5-5
CDR3aa: CASSIGQGDNPYGYTF

v_gene: TRBV18
CDR3aa: CASSLGGDLLYGYTF

v_gene: TRBV19
CDR3aa: CASSNPRQGTDTQYF

v_gene: TRBV4-1
CDR3aa: CASSRVDRSYEQYF

v_gene: TRBV5-4
CDR3aa: CASSRDLNRGDDTEAFF

v_gene: TRBV2
CDR3aa: CASSPTGGPSYEQYF

v_gene: TRBV5-4
CDR3aa: CASSLERQVLQETQYF

v_gene: TRBV4-1
CDR3aa: CASSQINRGDTEAFF

v_gene: TRBV7-8
CDR3aa: CASSLVGPAGYGYTF

v_gene: TRBV6-1
CDR3aa: CASSEERGGTDTQYF

v_gene: TRBV9
CDR3aa: CASGLGNTGELFF

v_gene: TRBV11-2
CDR3aa: CASSSRSTFKSPLHF

v_gene: TRBV5-8
CDR3aa: CASSSVGGTEAFF

v_gene: TRBV5-1
CDR3aa: CASSLEGSYEQYF

v_gene: TRBV4-1
CDR3aa: CASSHPGGQGANYGYTF

v_gene: TRBV5-5
CDR3aa: CASSLTPLAGGRTGELFF

v_gene: TRBV28
CDR3aa: CASRSNRGLAGNQETQYF

v_gene: TRBV6-5
CDR3aa: CASSYSQTGGRDGYTF

v_gene: TRBV7-9
CDR3aa: CASSVEGGNQPQHF

v_gene: TRBV9
CDR3aa: CASSSGSYNEQFF

v_gene: TRBV9
CDR3aa: CASSVTHGLAGLGANVLTF

v_gene: TRBV28
CDR3aa: CASSLLGQGHSNQPQHF

v_gene: TRBV15
CDR3aa: CATSRLLTGMNTEAFF

v_gene: TRBV4-3
CDR3aa: CASSQEWQGPGETQYF

v_gene: TRBV7-9
CDR3aa: CASSPLTGWNQPQHF

v_gene: TRBV2
CDR3aa: CASSDVASGRHTGELFF

v_gene: TRBV6-5
CDR3aa: CASTESNQPQHF

v_gene: TRBV18
CDR3aa: CASSPGRESTEAFF

v_gene: TRBV5-1
CDR3aa: CASSWTDRGDTEAFF

v_gene: TRBV9
CDR3aa: CASSVSPRGRDTQYF

v_gene: TRBV5-4
CDR3aa: CASSPGQNTGELFF

v_gene: TRBV19
CDR3aa: CASSSPGAVTYEQYF

v_gene: TRBV2
CDR3aa: CASSVGGRELFF

v_gene: TRBV4-1
CDR3aa: CASSQPTIGNEQFF

v_gene: TRBV5-1
CDR3aa: CASTLMPFRDTGGETQYF

v_gene: TRBV5-4
CDR3aa: CASSLSRTDTQYF

v_gene: TRBV9
CDR3aa: CASSVGLAQETQYF

v_gene: TRBV4-3
CDR3aa: CASSQTTRGASNEKLFF

v_gene: TRBV3-1/TRBV3-2
CDR3aa: CASSQRVVRAYNEQFF

v_gene: TRBV7-8
CDR3aa: CASSFWTEDSTGELFF

v_gene: TRBV11-2
CDR3aa: CASSLDHHLETQYF

v_gene: TRBV19
CDR3aa: CASSIGTGGQPQHF

v_gene: TRBV6-5
CDR3aa: CASSSGTANSPLHF

v_gene: TRBV12-5
CDR3aa: CASGLHISNRRSTYEQYF

v_gene: TRBV28
CDR3aa: CASSYTPRGQPQHF